This passage covers 2 T cell receptor beta chains from one sample sequenced in a study of blood T cell repertoires in COVID-19. The table came from immunoSEQ multiplex PCR; TCRdb's copy has only in-frame clones and leaves some out. The sample has under 350,000 clones; 65% to 90% are singletons. Specimen: PBMCs or T cells enriched from blood (not recorded which). The source of these receptors is a woman aged 40 to 49 with acute COVID-19.

The V gene is TRBV5-6, the J gene TRBJ1-3; tentatively, D is TRBD1 (6 bases). The CDR3 extends over 18 amino acids. The V and J ends lost 3 bases and 3 bases respectively, with 22 bases between them. The germline V gene encodes CDR1 SGHDT and CDR2 YYEEEE. The CDR3 DNA reads TGTGCCAGCAGCTCATCGGAGACGACAGGACTTATTGGAAACACCATATATTTT. It encodes CASSSSETTGLIGNTIYF.

This chain joins TRBV19 and TRBJ2-7; no definite D call. CDR1 LNHDA and CDR2 SQIVND come from the germline V gene (reference sequence). The germline V and J ends were trimmed by 5 bases and 3 bases, with 5 bases remaining between them. CDR3 length: 11 amino acids. CDR3 sequence (DNA): TGTGCCAGTAGTTCCGTCTACGAGCAGTACTTC. Translation gives CASSSVYEQYF.